The 24 T cell receptor beta chains below come from one sample, sequenced in a study of shared clonotypes between healthy human individuals. The data were produced by immunoSEQ multiplex PCR, yet TCRdb's version contains in-frame clones alone and is incomplete. The sample holds about a million clones, about 77% seen once. The sequencing sample was made of memory CD4+ T cells sorted from blood. Indicated subset: CD45RA-negative fraction. These TCRs come from a man younger than 35 in good health.

This chain links TRBV7-9 with TRBJ1-6; 8 nucleotides match TRBD1. V shed 5 bases and J 7 bases; nucleotides not matched to a gene: 4. The CDR3 covers 14 residues. Per the germline V gene, CDR1 is SEHNR and CDR2 is FQNEAQ (reference sequence). The DNA of the CDR3 is TGTGCCAGCAGCCGGGACAGGTCAAATTCACCCCTCCACTTT. Protein: CASSRDRSNSPLHF.

The rearrangement uses TRBV7-2 and TRBJ1-2; possible D gene TRBD1, 5 bases. CDR1 is SGHTA and CDR2 is FQGNSA in the germline V gene. CDR3 length: 14 amino acids. V lost 0 bases, J lost 8 bases, and 13 bases lay in between. DNA for the CDR3: TGTGCCAGCAGCTTAGCAGGCAGGGTGGACGGCTACACCTTC. Its translation is CASSLAGRVDGYTF.

The chain recombines TRBV28 with TRBJ2-1, with D possibly being TRBD1 (5 bases). CDR3 length: 12 residues. Germline V gives CDR1 MDHEN, CDR2 SYDVKM. V was clipped by 3 bases and J by 8 bases, with 8 bases between them. CDR3 DNA sequence: TGTGCCAGCAGTTTCAACAGGCATGAGCAGTTCTTC. Translating it yields CASSFNRHEQFF.

This clone came up a few times. The chain has TRBV5-6 and TRBJ1-2; 8 nucleotides align to TRBD1. The CDR3 spans 16 residues. After removal of 2 bases from V and 6 bases from J, the junction contained 12 bases not matched to a gene. The germline CDR1 and CDR2 sequences are SGHDT and YYEEEE. This CDR3 is CASSLYGDRRLDGYTF. In DNA, the CDR3 is TGTGCCAGCAGCTTATATGGGGACAGGCGGCTTGATGGCTACACCTTC.

The chain carries TRBV5-1 and TRBJ2-1; 9 nucleotides match TRBD2. From germline, CDR1 is SGHRS and CDR2 YFSETQ. The V segment lost 4 bases and the J segment 3 bases; nucleotides outside the gene matches: 8. This CDR3 comprises 16 residues. CDR3 in DNA: TGCGCCAGCAGCCCATCCGAAGCGGGAGGCTACAATGAGCAGTTCTTC. Amino acid sequence: CASSPSEAGGYNEQFF.

Remarks on this clone: The sample carries other DNA sequences with the same CDR3. V gene TRBV9 combines with J gene TRBJ2-3; D perhaps matches TRBD2 (6 bases). With 0 bases removed from V and 0 bases from J, the gap between germline ends came to 8 bases. Germline CDR1 reads SGDLS; CDR2 reads YYNGEE. The CDR3 runs 15 residues. This CDR3 is CASSVGTTSTDTQYF. The CDR3 bases are TGTGCCAGCAGCGTAGGGACTACCAGCACAGATACGCAGTATTTT. The full variable domain, its missing parts supplied by reference TRBV9 and TRBJ2-3, is DSGVTQTPKHLITATGQRVTLRCSPRSGDLSVYWYQQSLDQGLQFLIQYYNGEERAKGNILERFSAQQFPDLHSELNLSSLELGDSALYFCASSVGTTSTDTQYFGPGTRLTVL.

The chain links TRBV5-3 to TRBJ1-1; 7 nucleotides agree with TRBD1. TRBV5-3 is an ORF, with its function uncertain. The V and J ends lost 4 bases and 0 bases, in that order; junction bases with no gene match: 3. The length of the CDR3 is 14 residues. The CDR3 nucleotides are TGTGCCAGAAGCGAGGGACAGATGAACACTGAAGCTTTCTTT. Amino acid sequence: CARSEGQMNTEAFF.

This chain links TRBV5-4 with TRBJ1-6; no firm D call. The CDR3 consists of 15 residues. Germline V gene sequence: CDR1 SGHNT, CDR2 YYREEE (reference sequence). The ends were cut back, 4 bases at V and 0 bases at J, with 8 bases in the middle. CDR3 loop: CASSVISSYNSPLHF. CDR3 coding DNA: TGTGCCAGCAGCGTGATAAGCTCCTATAATTCACCCCTCCACTTT.

Concerning this clone itself: The same CDR3 also results from other DNA sequences found in this sample. This chain joins TRBV5-1 and TRBJ1-2; 8 bases agree with TRBD1. Germline V gene sequence: CDR1 SGHRS, CDR2 YFSETQ. CDR3 length equals 14 residues. The V segment lost 2 bases and the J segment 4 bases; nucleotides outside the gene matches: 4. CDR3 loop: CASSFLQGGYGYTF. The CDR3 DNA follows: TGCGCCAGCAGCTTTCTACAGGGGGGCTATGGCTACACCTTC.

The chain combines TRBV2 with TRBJ2-5, with D possibly being TRBD2 (5 bases). From germline, CDR1 is SNHLY and CDR2 FYNNEI. Between the trimmed V and J ends, which lost 2 bases and 2 bases, there was a span of 12 bases. The CDR3 loop spans 15 amino acids. CDR3 bases: TGTGCCAGCAGTGAAAATGCTAGAGGGCAAGAGACCCAGTACTTC. It codes for CASSENARGQETQYF.

This clone was seen more than once but under ten times. The rearrangement joins TRBV9 to TRBJ2-3, with 11 bases matching TRBD2. The germline gives CDR1 SGDLS, CDR2 YYNGEE. The CDR3 is 16 amino acids. V lost 4 bases, J lost 5 bases, and 9 bases stayed unmatched. The CDR3 coding sequence is TGTGCCAGCAGCCCGAGGACTAGCGGGTCAGTAGATACGCAGTATTTT. This codes for CASSPRTSGSVDTQYF.

This sequence joins TRBV4-3 and TRBJ2-3, with D unresolved. The CDR3 covers 16 residues. V was cut by 0 bases and J by 1 base, with 11 bases left in between. Germline loops: CDR1 LGHNA, CDR2 YSLEER. In nucleotides, the CDR3 is TGCGCCAGCAGCCAAGATACCGGAGTGGGCACAGATACGCAGTATTTT. Its translation is CASSQDTGVGTDTQYF.

The sample holds many counts of this clone. This chain connects TRBV7-2 to TRBJ2-3; 12 bases fit TRBD2. Germline CDR1 SGHTA, CDR2 FQGNSA. After removal of 5 bases from V and 6 bases from J, the junction contained 3 bases not matched to a gene. The CDR3 is 14 amino acids. CDR3 DNA sequence: TGTGCCAGCAGCGGACTAGCGGGGCGGGATACGCAGTATTTT. It is translated as CASSGLAGRDTQYF.

The table lists this clone with many counts. V usage is TRBV28 and J usage is TRBJ1-4; tentative D call: TRBD1 (6 bases). Per the germline V gene, CDR1 is MDHEN and CDR2 is SYDVKM. V gave up 3 bases and J gave up 5 bases, with 10 bases separating them. The CDR3 covers 14 residues. CDR3 protein: CASSLQGQNEKLFF. The CDR3 coding sequence is TGTGCCAGCAGTTTGCAGGGGCAGAATGAAAAACTGTTTTTT.

This chain uses TRBV6-1 with TRBJ2-7; TRBD1 matches 8 bases. CDR3 length equals 13 residues. Germline trimming cut 7 bases from V and 0 bases from J; bases unmatched to any gene: 2. CDR1 and CDR2 from the germline V gene are MNHNS and SASEGT. CDR3 amino acids: CASKGQDSYEQYF. The CDR3 DNA is TGTGCCAGCAAGGGACAGGACTCCTACGAGCAGTACTTC.

The chain couples TRBV5-1 to TRBJ1-5, with D uncertain. The CDR3 consists of 16 residues. V lost 4 bases and J 2 bases, leaving 16 bases between the germline ends. Germline V gene data show CDR1 as SGHRS and CDR2 as YFSETQ. The CDR3 sequence is CASSPGRAGGNQPQHF. The CDR3 coding sequence is TGCGCCAGCAGCCCCGGGAGAGCCGGGGGCAATCAGCCCCAGCATTTT.

Details on this clone: Other DNA sequences in this specimen translate into the identical CDR3. This chain joins TRBV30 and TRBJ1-1; TRBD1 is a possible D gene (6 bases). The CDR3 loop spans 12 amino acids. Looked up from germline, CDR1 is GTSNPN and CDR2 is SVGIG (reference sequence). V lost 0 bases and J lost 5, with 7 bases in between. In nucleotides, the CDR3 is TGTGCCTGGAGTGTCAGGGGAACTGAAGCTTTCTTT. Translation: CAWSVRGTEAFF.

The V call is TRBV6-6, the J call TRBJ2-1; 10 bases line up with TRBD2. The V segment lost 4 bases and the J segment 4 bases; nucleotides outside the gene matches: 7. Germline V gene data show CDR1 as MNHNY and CDR2 as SVGAGI (reference sequence). The CDR3 consists of 16 residues. The CDR3 sequence: CASSSLMTSGYNEQFF. The DNA of the CDR3 is TGTGCCAGCAGTTCCCTAATGACTAGCGGGTACAATGAGCAGTTCTTC.

This clone was counted a few times. The rearrangement uses TRBV5-1 and TRBJ2-1; no firm D call. CDR1 SGHRS and CDR2 YFSETQ come from the germline V gene. The CDR3 is 14 amino acids. Trimming stripped 7 bases from V and 0 bases from J, with 11 bases between. The CDR3 loop is CASGHTSSYNEQFF. CDR3 DNA sequence: TGCGCCAGCGGGCACACGAGCTCCTACAATGAGCAGTTCTTC.

The CDR3 reads CASSLGAWELYEQYF. In nucleotides, the CDR3 is TGCGCCAGCAGCTTGGGGGCATGGGAGTTGTACGAGCAGTACTTC. The chain employs TRBV5-1 and TRBJ2-7; D perhaps matches TRBD2 (5 bases). This CDR3 contains 15 residues. Germline V gene sequence: CDR1 SGHRS, CDR2 YFSETQ. V was clipped by 0 bases and J by 4 bases, with 14 bases between them.

The chain couples TRBV7-2 to TRBJ2-1; D not resolved. Germline CDR1 and CDR2: SGHTA and FQGNSA. The V end lost 6 bases, the J end lost 5 bases, and 11 bases lay between the germline ends. The CDR3 sequence is 13 residues long. The DNA of the CDR3 is TGTGCCAGCAGGGGCCCGAACGACAATGAGCAGTTCTTC. Translation gives CASRGPNDNEQFF.

The J gene is TRBJ2-3, the V gene TRBV2; 9 bases map to TRBD2. Germline CDR1 and CDR2: SNHLY and FYNNEI. Trimming took 7 bases from V and 13 from J; bases not matched to a gene: 18. CDR3 size: 15 residues. CDR3 amino acids: CASTPSDSGGASKYF. The CDR3 bases are TGTGCCAGCACCCCTAGTGATAGCGGGGGCGCCTCCAAGTATTTT.

This chain uses TRBV5-1 with TRBJ2-5; the match to TRBD1 covers 12 bases. The CDR3 runs 15 residues. Germline V lookup: CDR1 SGHRS, CDR2 YFSETQ. The V and J ends lost 0 bases and 6 bases, in that order; junction bases with no gene match: 3. Written as DNA, the CDR3 is TGCGCCAGCAGCTTGGAGGGACAGGGGGCGAAGACCCAGTACTTC. Translated, it gives CASSLEGQGAKTQYF.

V gene TRBV5-5 combines with J gene TRBJ2-7, with unresolved D. CDR1 SGHKS and CDR2 YYEKEE come from the germline V gene (reference sequence). The CDR3 length is 14 residues. V shed 0 bases and J shed 0 bases, with 7 bases lying between them. CDR3 DNA: TGTGCCAGCAGCTTGGACTGGAGCTCCTACGAGCAGTACTTC. Protein product: CASSLDWSSYEQYF.